This is a list of T cell receptor beta chains from one sample in a study of PD-1 blockade in classical Hodgkin lymphoma. Sequencing was performed with immunoSEQ multiplex PCR; in TCRdb, only in-frame clones are kept and a portion is missing. The sample includes about 12,000 clones, 75% to 90% of them seen just once. Sequences were derived from peripheral blood mononuclear cells (PBMCs), sampled at baseline. The receptors were gathered from a human donor with classical Hodgkin lymphoma. CDR3s leave out the opening cysteine and the closing phenylalanine or tryptophan. Size tells how often a clone was seen (once, few, many) or the class of an expanded clone, and some rows leave it out.

V	size	CDR3
TRBV11-2	NA	ASSTGQGNTGELF
TRBV30	NA	AWSVSSGVSSGANVLT
TRBV30	NA	AWSATLTEAF
TRBV4-1	NA	ASSQVERGANTGELF
TRBV18	once	ASSPGFSGSSYNEQF
TRBV5-6	NA	ASSLASGGELF
TRBV5-1	NA	ASSLDGRRRQETQY
TRBV27	NA	ASSARVGLAGANEQF
TRBV10-3	few	AITQTSGGYNEQF
TRBV19	NA	ASGIGLAYGYT